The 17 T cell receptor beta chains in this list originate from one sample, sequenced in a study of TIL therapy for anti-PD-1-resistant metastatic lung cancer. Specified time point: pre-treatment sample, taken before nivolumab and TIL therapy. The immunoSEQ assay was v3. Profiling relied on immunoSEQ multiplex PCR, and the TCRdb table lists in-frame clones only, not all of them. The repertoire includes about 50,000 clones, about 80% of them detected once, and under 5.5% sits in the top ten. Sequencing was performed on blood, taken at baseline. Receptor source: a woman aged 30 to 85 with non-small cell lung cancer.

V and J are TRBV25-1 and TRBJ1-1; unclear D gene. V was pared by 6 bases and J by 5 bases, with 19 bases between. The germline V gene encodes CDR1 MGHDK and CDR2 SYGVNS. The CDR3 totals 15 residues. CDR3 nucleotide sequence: TGTGCCAGCAGCATAAACCCCCTCGGAGAAACTGAAGCTTTCTTT. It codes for CASSINPLGETEAFF. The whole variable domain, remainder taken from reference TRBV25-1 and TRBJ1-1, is EADIYQTPRYLVIGTGKKITLECSQTMGHDKMYWYQQDPGMELHLIHYSYGVNSTEKGDLSSESTVSRIRTEHFPLTLESARPSHTSQYLCASSINPLGETEAFFGQGTRLTVV.

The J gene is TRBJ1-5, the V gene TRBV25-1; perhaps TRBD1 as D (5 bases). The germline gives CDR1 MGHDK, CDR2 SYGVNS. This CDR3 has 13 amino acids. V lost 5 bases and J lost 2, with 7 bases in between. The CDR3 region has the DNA TGTGCCAGCAGTAGGGGCGGCAATCAGCCCCAGCATTTT. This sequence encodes CASSRGGNQPQHF.

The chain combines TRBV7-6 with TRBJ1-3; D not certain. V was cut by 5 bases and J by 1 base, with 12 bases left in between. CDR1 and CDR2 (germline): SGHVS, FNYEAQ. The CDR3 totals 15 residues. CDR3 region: CASSEAAFSGNTIYF. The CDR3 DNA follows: TGTGCCAGCAGCGAAGCAGCCTTTTCTGGAAACACCATATATTTT.

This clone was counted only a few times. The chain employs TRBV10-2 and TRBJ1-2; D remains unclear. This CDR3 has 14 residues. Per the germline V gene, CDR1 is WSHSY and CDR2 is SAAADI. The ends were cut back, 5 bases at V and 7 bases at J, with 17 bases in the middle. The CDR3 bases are TGCGCCAGCAGTCCAGTGGCAAATACCGCTGGCTACACCTTC. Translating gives CASSPVANTAGYTF.

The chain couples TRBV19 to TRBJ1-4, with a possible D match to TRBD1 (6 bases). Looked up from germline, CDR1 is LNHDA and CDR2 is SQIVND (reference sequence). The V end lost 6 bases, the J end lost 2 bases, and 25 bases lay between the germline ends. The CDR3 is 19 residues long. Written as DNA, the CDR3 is TGTGCCAGTAGGGGGGGCCGTACCGAGCCGATGTCTACTAATGAAAAACTGTTTTTT. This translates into CASRGGRTEPMSTNEKLFF. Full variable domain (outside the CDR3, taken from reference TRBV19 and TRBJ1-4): DGGITQSPKYLFRKEGQNVTLSCEQNLNHDAMYWYRQDPGQGLRLIYYSQIVNDFQKGDIAEGYSVSREKKESFPLTVTSAQKNPTAFYLCASRGGRTEPMSTNEKLFFGSGTQLSVL.

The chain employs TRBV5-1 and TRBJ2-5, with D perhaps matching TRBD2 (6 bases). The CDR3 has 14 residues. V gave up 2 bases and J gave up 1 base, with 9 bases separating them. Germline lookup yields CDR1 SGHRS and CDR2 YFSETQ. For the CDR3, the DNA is TGCGCCAGCAGCTTTGGGAGGACCCAAGAGACCCAGTACTTC. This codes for CASSFGRTQETQYF.

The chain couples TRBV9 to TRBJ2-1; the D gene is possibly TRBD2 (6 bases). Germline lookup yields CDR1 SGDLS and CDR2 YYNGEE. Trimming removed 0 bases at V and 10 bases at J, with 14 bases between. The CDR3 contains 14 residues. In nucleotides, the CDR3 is TGTGCCAGCAGCGTAGCTGGAGGGAAGGGCGAGCAGTTCTTC. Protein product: CASSVAGGKGEQFF.

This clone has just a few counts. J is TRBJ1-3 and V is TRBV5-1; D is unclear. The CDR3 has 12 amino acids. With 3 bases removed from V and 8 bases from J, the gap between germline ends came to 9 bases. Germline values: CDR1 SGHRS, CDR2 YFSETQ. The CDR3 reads CASSSDLDTIYF. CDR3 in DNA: TGCGCCAGCAGCTCCGACCTGGACACCATATATTTT.

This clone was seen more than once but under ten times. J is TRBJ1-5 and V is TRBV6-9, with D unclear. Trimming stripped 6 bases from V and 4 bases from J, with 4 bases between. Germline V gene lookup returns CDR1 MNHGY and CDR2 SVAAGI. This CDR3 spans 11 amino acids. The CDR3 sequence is CASSPNQPQHF. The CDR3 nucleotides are TGTGCCAGCAGCCCAAATCAGCCCCAGCATTTT.

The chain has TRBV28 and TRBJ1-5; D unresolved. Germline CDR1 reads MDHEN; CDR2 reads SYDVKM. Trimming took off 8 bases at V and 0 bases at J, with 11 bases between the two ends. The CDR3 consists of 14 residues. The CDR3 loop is CASGRGNSNQPQHF. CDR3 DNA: TGTGCCAGCGGTCGGGGTAATAGCAATCAGCCCCAGCATTTT.

The CDR3 loop is CAITSNLPGQVQTF. The DNA of the CDR3 is TGTGCCATCACCTCGAACCTCCCGGGACAAGTGCAGACCTTC. V gene TRBV10-3 combines with J gene TRBJ1-2; D might be TRBD1 (6 bases). Trimming left V 7 bases short and J 14 bases short, with 26 bases between. Germline CDR1 and CDR2: ENHRY and SYGVKD. The CDR3 loop spans 14 amino acids.

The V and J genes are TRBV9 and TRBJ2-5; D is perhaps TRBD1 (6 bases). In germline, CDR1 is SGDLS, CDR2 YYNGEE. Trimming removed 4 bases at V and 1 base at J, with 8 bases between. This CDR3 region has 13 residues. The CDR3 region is CASSRQAQETQYF. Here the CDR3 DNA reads TGTGCCAGCAGCCGACAGGCCCAAGAGACCCAGTACTTC.

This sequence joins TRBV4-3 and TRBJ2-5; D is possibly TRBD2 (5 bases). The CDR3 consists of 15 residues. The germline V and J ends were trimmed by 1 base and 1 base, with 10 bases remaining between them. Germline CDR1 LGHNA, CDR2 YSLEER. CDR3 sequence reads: CASSQGELTQETQYF. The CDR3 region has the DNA TGCGCCAGCAGCCAAGGGGAGCTAACCCAAGAGACCCAGTACTTC.

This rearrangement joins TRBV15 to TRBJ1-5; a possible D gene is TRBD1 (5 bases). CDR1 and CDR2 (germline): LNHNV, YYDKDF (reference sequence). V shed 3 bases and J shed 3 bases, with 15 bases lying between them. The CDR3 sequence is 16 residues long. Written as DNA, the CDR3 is TGTGCCACCAGCAGCACCGGGGCCAACTTCAATCAGCCCCAGCATTTT. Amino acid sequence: CATSSTGANFNQPQHF.

The CDR3 DNA is TGTGCCAGCAGCGTGGGACAGGGAGGCAATCAGCCCCAGCATTTT. It is translated as CASSVGQGGNQPQHF. The rearrangement joins TRBV9 to TRBJ1-5, with 9 bases identical to TRBD1. The CDR3 contains 15 residues. Germline V lookup: CDR1 SGDLS, CDR2 YYNGEE. Trimming removed 2 bases from V and 2 bases from J; junction bases left unmatched: 2.

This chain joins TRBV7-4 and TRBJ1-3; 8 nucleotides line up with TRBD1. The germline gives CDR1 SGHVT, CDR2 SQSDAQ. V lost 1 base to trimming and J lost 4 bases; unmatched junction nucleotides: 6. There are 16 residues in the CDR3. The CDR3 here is CASSLVAGGSGNTIYF. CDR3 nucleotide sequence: TGTGCCAGCAGCTTAGTGGCAGGGGGCTCAGGAAACACCATATATTTT.

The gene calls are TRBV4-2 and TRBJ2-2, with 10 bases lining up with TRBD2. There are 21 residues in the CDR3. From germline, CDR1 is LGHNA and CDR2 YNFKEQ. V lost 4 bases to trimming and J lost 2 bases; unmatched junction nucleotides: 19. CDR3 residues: CASSRALPHFGTSANTGELFF. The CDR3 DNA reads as TGTGCCAGCAGCCGGGCTCTTCCCCATTTCGGGACTAGCGCCAACACCGGGGAGCTGTTTTTT.